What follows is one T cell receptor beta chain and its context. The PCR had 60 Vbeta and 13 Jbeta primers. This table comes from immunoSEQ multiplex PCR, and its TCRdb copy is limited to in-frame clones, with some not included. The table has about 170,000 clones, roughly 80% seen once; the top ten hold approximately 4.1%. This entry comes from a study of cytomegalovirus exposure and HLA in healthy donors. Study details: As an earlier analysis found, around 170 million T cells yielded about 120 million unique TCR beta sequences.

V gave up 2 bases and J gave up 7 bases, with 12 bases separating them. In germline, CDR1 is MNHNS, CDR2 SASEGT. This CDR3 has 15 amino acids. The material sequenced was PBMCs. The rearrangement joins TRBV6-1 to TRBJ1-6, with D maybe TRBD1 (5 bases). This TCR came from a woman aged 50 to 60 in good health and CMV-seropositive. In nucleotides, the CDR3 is TGTGCCAGCAGTGAAAAAGACAGTGAAAATTCACCCCTCCACTTT. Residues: CASSEKDSENSPLHF.